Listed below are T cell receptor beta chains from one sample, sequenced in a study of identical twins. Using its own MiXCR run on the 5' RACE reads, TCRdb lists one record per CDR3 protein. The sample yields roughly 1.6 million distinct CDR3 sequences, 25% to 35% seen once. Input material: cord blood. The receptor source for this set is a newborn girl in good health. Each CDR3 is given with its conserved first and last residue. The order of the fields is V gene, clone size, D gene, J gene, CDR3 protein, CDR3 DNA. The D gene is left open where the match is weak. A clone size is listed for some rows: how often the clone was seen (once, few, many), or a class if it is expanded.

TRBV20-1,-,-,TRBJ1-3,CSASPQSSSGNTIYF,TGCAGTGCTAGCCCACAGTCAAGCTCTGGAAACACCATATATTTT
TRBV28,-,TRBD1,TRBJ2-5,CASSLSPTGRETQYF,TGTGCCAGCAGTTTGTCACCGACAGGGCGAGAGACCCAGTACTTC
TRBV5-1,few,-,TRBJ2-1,CASSWRDGNNEQFF,TGCGCCAGCAGCTGGCGGGACGGAAATAATGAGCAGTTCTTC
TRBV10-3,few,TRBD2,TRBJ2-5,CAISEFYGLAESQETQYF,TGTGCCATCAGTGAGTTCTATGGACTAGCGGAGAGCCAAGAGACCCAGTACTTC
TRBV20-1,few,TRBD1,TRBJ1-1,CSARRQGAEAFF,TGCAGTGCCAGAAGGCAGGGGGCTGAAGCTTTCTTT
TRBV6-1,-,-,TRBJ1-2,CASRGAGAYGYTF,TGTGCCAGCAGGGGAGCAGGCGCCTATGGCTACACCTTC
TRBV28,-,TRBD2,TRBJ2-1,CASSFVAGGRNEQFF,TGTGCCAGCAGTTTTGTAGCGGGAGGACGCAATGAGCAGTTCTTC
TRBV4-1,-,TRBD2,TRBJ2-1,CASSQRDYPYNEQFF,TGCGCCAGCAGCCAACGGGACTACCCATACAATGAGCAGTTCTTC
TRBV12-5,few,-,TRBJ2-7,CASGLPSESYEQYF,TGTGCTAGTGGTTTGCCCTCCGAGTCCTACGAGCAGTACTTC
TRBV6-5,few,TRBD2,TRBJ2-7,CASSLNLPREGSPYEQYF,TGTGCCAGCAGCTTAAACTTGCCCCGGGAGGGTAGCCCCTACGAGCAGTACTTC
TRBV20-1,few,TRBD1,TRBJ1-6,CSASTQGAYNSPLHF,TGCAGTGCTAGTACACAGGGGGCGTACAATTCACCCCTCCACTTT
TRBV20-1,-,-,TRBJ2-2,CSTILGGGSGELFF,TGCAGTACTATCCTAGGGGGAGGGAGCGGGGAGCTGTTTTTT
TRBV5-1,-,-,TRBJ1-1,CASSLAHQNTEAFF,TGCGCCAGCAGCTTGGCTCACCAGAACACTGAAGCTTTCTTT
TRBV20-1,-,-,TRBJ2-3,CSARGVRDTQDF,TGCAGTGCTAGAGGGGTTAGAGATACGCAGGATTTT
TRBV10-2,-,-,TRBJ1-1,CASLEGGREAFF,TGCGCCAGCCTGGAAGGGGGTCGTGAAGCTTTCTTT
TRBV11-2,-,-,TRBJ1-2,CTSSLAGHNYGYTF,TGTACCAGCAGCCTGGCGGGACACAACTATGGCTACACCTTC
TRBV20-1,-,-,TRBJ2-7,CSARGASTYEQYF,TGCAGTGCTAGAGGTGCCTCTACCTACGAGCAGTACTTC
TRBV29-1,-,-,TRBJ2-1,CSVGGTTRSIYNEQFF,TGCAGCGTTGGGGGTACTACGAGATCAATCTACAATGAGCAGTTCTTC
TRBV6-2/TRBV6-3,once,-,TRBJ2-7,CASSYEKGVAYNEQYF,TGTGCCAGCAGTTATGAGAAAGGCGTTGCCTACAATGAGCAGTACTTC
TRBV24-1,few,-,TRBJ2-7,CATSDPRRKSYEQYF,TGTGCCACCAGTGATCCCCGCAGGAAATCCTACGAGCAGTACTTC
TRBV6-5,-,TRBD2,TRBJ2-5,CASSYTGLAGDEQYF,TGTGCCAGCAGTTACACCGGACTAGCCGGCGATGAGCAGTACTTC
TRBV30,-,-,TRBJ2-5,CAWSPPGFETQYF,TGTGCCTGGAGTCCCCCCGGTTTCGAGACCCAGTACTTC
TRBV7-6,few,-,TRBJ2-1,CASLIGGVNEQFF,TGTGCCAGCTTGATAGGGGGTGTCAATGAGCAGTTCTTC
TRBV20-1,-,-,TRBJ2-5,CSARDPGRPKETQYF,TGCAGTGCTAGAGATCCCGGCAGACCGAAAGAGACCCAGTACTTC
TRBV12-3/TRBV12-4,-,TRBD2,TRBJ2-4,CASSLGTSGLAKNIQYF,TGTGCCAGCAGTTTGGGGACTAGCGGTTTAGCCAAAAACATTCAGTACTTC
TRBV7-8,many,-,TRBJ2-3,CASSLIGADTQYF,TGTGCCAGCAGCCTTATCGGGGCAGATACGCAGTATTTT
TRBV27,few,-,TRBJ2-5,CASSFSTHQETQYF,TGTGCCAGCAGTTTCTCAACCCACCAAGAGACCCAGTACTTC
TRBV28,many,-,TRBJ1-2,CASSSNNYGYTF,TGTGCCAGCAGTTCCAATAACTATGGCTACACCTTC
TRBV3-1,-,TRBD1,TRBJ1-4,CASSQDGTGKEKLFF,TGTGCCAGCAGCCAAGATGGGACAGGGAAGGAAAAACTGTTTTTT
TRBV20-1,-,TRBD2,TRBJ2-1,CSARPRLAAAQGVLYNEQFF,TGCAGTGCTAGGCCCCGACTAGCAGCCGCCCAAGGGGTCCTTTACAATGAGCAGTTCTTC
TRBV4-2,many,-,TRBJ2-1,CASSQGGLADSPYNEQFF,TGTGCCAGCAGCCAAGGGGGCTTAGCGGATAGTCCCTACAATGAGCAGTTCTTC
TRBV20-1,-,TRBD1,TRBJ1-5,CSARVWGRDRRAYSNQPQHF,TGCAGTGCTAGAGTTTGGGGCCGGGACAGAAGGGCGTATAGCAATCAGCCCCAGCATTTT
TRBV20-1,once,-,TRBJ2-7,CRGDGVFYEQYF,TGCAGGGGAGACGGGGTTTTCTACGAGCAGTACTTC
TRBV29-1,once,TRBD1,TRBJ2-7,CSVARDRGFYEQYF,TGCAGCGTTGCTAGAGACAGGGGGTTCTACGAGCAGTACTTC
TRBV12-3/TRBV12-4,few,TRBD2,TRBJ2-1,CASSLRGAGGPGNEQFF,TGTGCCAGCAGTTTAAGAGGTGCGGGAGGGCCGGGCAATGAGCAGTTCTTC
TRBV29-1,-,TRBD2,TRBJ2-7,CSVGGTSGGGPSYEQYF,TGCAGCGTTGGCGGGACTAGCGGGGGGGGCCCATCCTACGAGCAGTACTTC
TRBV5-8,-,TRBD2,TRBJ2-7,CASSLTGLAESYEQYF,TGTGCCAGCAGCCTGACAGGACTAGCGGAATCCTACGAGCAGTACTTC